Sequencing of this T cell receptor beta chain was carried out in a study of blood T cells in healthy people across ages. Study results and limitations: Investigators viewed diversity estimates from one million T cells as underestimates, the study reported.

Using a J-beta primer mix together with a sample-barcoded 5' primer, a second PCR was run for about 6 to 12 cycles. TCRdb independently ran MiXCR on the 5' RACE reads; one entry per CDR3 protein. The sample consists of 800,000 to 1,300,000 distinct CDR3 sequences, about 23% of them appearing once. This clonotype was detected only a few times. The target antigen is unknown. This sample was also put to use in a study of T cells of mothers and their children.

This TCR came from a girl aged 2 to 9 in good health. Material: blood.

The CDR3 reads CASRSGAGETQYF. The DNA of the CDR3 is TGTGCCAGCAGATCAGGGGCTGGGGAGACCCAGTACTTC. The chain carries TRBV12-3 or TRBV12-4 and TRBJ2-5; D might be TRBD1 (6 bases). This CDR3 spans 13 amino acids. V was pared by 6 bases and J by 5 bases, with 13 bases between.